This TCR beta chain came from a study of OX40 agonist ivuxolimab in advanced cancers. Across the whole study: Patients received ivuxolimab, an intravenous treatment, every 2 weeks at 0.01 to 10 mg/kg.

Measured with immunoSEQ multiplex PCR; TCRdb has only the in-frame clones, and not every one. The sample carries 100,000 to 140,000 clones, roughly 90% recorded once. V was trimmed by 6 bases and J by 3 bases, leaving 15 bases between them. There are 14 residues in the CDR3. Germline V gene sequence: CDR1 MNHNY, CDR2 SVGAGI (reference sequence). This TCR was recovered from an adult with an advanced solid tumor such as melanoma, head and neck, liver or kidney cancer. The chain employs TRBV6-6 and TRBJ2-7; D ambiguous. Sample: CD4+ or CD8+ T cells sorted from blood, taken in a trial of the OX40 agonist ivuxolimab. CDR3 bases: TGTGCCAGCAGGGCTCTCCTTGCGTTCTACGAGCAGTACTTC. The encoded protein is CASRALLAFYEQYF.